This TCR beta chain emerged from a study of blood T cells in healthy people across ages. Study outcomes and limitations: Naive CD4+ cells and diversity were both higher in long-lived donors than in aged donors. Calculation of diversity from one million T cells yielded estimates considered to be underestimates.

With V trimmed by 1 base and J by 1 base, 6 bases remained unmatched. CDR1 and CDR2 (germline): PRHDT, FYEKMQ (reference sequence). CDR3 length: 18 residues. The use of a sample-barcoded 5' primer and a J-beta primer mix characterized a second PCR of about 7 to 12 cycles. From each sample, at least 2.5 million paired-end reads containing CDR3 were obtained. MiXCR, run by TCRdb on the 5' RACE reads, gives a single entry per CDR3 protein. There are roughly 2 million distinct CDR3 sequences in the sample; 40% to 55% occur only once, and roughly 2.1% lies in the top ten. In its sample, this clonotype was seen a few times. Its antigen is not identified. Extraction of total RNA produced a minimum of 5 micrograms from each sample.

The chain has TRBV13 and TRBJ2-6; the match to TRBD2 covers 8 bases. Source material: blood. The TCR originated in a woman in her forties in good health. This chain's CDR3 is CASSLVRGVLSGANVLTF. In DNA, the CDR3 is TGTGCCAGCAGCTTAGTGCGGGGGGTACTATCTGGGGCCAACGTCCTGACTTTC.